Described below is a single T cell receptor beta chain sequence and its context. Its antigen is currently unknown. Germline CDR1 and CDR2: LGHDT and YNNKEL (reference sequence). CDR3 length: 17 amino acids. The V and J ends lost 5 bases and 5 bases, in that order; junction bases with no gene match: 15. Sample-barcoded 5' priming and a J-beta primer mix drove a second PCR of roughly 6 to 12 cycles. TCRdb reanalysed the 5' RACE reads using MiXCR and keeps one entry per CDR3 protein. The data contain hundreds of thousands of distinct CDR3 sequences, under 70% of them seen just once; the ten biggest clones take up 30% to 45%. This sample is part of a study of blood T cells in healthy people across ages. Study conclusions and caveats: Getting older went along with TCR beta diversity per million T cells dropping roughly linearly.

Material for sequencing was blood. This TCR came from a man between 60 and 75 years old in good health. The V gene is TRBV3-1, the J gene TRBJ1-2, with TRBD1 identical over 9 bases. As DNA, the CDR3 is TGTGCCAGCAGCTCTCCGGGACAGGGCATTTTGAGTTATGGCTACACCTTC. This codes for CASSSPGQGILSYGYTF. The full variable domain, its missing parts supplied by reference TRBV3-1 and TRBJ1-2, is DTAVSQTPKYLVTQMGNDKSIKCEQNLGHDTMYWYKQDSKKFLKIMFSYNNKELIINETVPNRFSPKSPDKAHLNLHINSLELGDSAVYFCASSSPGQGILSYGYTFGSGTRLTVV.